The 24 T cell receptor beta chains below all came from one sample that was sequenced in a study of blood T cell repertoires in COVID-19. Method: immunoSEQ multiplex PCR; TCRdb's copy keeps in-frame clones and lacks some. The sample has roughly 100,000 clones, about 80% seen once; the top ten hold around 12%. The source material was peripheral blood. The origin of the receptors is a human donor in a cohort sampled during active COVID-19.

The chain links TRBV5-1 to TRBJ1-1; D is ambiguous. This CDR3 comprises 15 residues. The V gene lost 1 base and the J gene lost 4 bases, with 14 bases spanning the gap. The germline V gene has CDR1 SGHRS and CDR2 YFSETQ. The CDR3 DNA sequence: TGCGCCAGCAGCTTGCCCGAGCAGCGGTCCACTGAAGCTTTCTTT. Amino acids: CASSLPEQRSTEAFF. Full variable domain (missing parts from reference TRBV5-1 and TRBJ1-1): KAGVTQTPRYLIKTRGQQVTLSCSPISGHRSVSWYQQTPGQGLQFLFEYFSETQRNKGNFPGRFSGRQFSNSRSEMNVSTLELGDSALYLCASSLPEQRSTEAFFGQGTRLTVV.

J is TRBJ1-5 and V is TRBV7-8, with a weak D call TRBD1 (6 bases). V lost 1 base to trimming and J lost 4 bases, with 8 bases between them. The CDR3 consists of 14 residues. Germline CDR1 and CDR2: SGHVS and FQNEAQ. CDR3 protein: CASSLDRVNQPQHF. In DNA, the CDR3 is TGTGCCAGCAGCTTAGACAGGGTTAATCAGCCCCAGCATTTT.

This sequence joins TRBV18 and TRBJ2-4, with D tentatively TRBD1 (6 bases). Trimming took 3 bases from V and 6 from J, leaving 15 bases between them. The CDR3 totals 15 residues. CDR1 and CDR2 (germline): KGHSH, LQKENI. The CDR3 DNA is TGTGCCAGCTCACCGGAGACAGGCTGGGGAAACATTCAGTACTTC. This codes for CASSPETGWGNIQYF.

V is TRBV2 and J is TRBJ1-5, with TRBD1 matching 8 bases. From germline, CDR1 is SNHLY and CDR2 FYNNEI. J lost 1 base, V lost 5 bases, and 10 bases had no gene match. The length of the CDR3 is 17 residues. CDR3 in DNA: TGTGCCAGCAGTCAAACCGGACAGGGAGGGAGCAATCAGCCCCAGCATTTT. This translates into CASSQTGQGGSNQPQHF.

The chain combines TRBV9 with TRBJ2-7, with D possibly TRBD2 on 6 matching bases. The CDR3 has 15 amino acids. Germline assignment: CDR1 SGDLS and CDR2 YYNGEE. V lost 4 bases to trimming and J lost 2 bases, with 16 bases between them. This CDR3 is CASSPRASEPYEQYF. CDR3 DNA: TGTGCCAGCAGCCCACGTGCTAGCGAGCCCTACGAGCAGTACTTC.

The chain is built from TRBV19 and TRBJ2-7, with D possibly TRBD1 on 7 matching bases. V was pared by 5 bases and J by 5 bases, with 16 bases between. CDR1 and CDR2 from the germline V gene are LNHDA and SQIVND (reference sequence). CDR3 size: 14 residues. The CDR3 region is CASSRAGGTNEQYF. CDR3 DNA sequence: TGTGCCAGTAGTCGGGCAGGGGGGACCAACGAGCAGTACTTC. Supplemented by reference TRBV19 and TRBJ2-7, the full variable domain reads DGGITQSPKYLFRKEGQNVTLSCEQNLNHDAMYWYRQDPGQGLRLIYYSQIVNDFQKGDIAEGYSVSREKKESFPLTVTSAQKNPTAFYLCASSRAGGTNEQYFGPGTRLTVT.

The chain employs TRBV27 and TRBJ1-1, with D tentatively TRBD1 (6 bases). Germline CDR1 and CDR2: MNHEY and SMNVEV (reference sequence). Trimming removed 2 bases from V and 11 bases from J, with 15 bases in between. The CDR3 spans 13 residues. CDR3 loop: CASSLGSGAEAFF. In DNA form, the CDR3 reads TGTGCCAGCAGTTTAGGATCAGGGGCCGAGGCTTTCTTT.

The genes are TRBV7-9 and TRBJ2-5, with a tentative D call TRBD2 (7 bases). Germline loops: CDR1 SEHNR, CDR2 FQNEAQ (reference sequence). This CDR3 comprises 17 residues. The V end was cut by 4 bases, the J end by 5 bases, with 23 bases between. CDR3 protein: CASSSGLMGGPWETQYF. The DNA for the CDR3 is TGTGCCAGCAGCTCGGGGTTGATGGGGGGGCCTTGGGAGACCCAGTACTTC.

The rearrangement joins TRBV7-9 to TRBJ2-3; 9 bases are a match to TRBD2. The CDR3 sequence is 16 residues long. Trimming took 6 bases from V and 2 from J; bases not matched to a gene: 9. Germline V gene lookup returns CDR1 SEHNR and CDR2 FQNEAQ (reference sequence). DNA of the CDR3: TGTGCCAGCAGTCCCCAAGCGGGGGGCCCCACAGATACGCAGTATTTT. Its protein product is CASSPQAGGPTDTQYF.

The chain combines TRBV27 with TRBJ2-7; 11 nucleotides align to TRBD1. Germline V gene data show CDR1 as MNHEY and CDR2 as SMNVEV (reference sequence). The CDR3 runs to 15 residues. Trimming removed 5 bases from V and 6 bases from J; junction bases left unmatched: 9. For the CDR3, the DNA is TGTGCCAGCAGTCAAAAAGGGACAGGGGGATTCGAGCAGTACTTC. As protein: CASSQKGTGGFEQYF.

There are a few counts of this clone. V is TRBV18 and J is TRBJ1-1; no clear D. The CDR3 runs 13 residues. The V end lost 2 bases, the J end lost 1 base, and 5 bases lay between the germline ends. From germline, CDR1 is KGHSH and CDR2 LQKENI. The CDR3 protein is CASSPTQNTEAFF. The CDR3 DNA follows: TGTGCCAGCTCACCAACACAGAACACTGAAGCTTTCTTT.

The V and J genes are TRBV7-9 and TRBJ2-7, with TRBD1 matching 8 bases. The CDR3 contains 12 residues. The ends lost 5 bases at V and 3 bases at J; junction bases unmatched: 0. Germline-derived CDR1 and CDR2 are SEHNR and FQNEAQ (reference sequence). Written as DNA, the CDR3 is TGTGCCAGCAGCGGACAGGGCTACGAGCAGTACTTC. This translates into CASSGQGYEQYF. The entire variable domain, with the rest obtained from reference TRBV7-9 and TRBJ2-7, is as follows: DTGVSQNPRHKITKRGQNVTFRCDPISEHNRLYWYRQTLGQGPEFLTYFQNEAQLEKSRLLSDRFSAERPKGSFSTLEIQRTEQGDSAMYLCASSGQGYEQYFGPGTRLTVT.

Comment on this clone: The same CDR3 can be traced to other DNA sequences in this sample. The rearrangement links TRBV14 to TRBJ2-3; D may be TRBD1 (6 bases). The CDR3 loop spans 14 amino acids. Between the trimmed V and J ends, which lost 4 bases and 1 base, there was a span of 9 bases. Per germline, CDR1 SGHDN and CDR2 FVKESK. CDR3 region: CASSRQARTDTQYF. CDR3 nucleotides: TGTGCCAGCAGCCGACAGGCTCGCACAGATACGCAGTATTTT.

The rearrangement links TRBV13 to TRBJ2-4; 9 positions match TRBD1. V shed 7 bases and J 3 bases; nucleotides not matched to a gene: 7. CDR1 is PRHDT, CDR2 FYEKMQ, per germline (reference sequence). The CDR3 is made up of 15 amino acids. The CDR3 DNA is TGTGCCAGCACCCTAAGACAGGGGGGCAAAAACATTCAGTACTTC. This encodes CASTLRQGGKNIQYF.

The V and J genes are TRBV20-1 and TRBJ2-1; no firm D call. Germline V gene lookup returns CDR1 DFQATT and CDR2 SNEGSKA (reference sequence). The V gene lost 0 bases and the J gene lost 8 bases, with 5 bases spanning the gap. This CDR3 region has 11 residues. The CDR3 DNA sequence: TGCAGTGCTAGAGATAGCCATGAGCAGTTCTTC. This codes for CSARDSHEQFF.

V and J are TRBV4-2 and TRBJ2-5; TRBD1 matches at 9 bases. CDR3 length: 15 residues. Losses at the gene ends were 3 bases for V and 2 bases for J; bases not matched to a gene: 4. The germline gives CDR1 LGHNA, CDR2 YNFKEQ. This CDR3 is CASSQPQGAQETQYF. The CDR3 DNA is TGTGCCAGCAGCCAGCCACAGGGGGCTCAAGAGACCCAGTACTTC.

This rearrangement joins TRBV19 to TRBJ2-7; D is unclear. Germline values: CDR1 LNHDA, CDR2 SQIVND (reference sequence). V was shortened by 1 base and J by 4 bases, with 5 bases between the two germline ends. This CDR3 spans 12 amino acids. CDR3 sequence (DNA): TGTGCCAGTAGTATAGTCGGGTACGAGCAGTACTTC. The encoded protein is CASSIVGYEQYF.

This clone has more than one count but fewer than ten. The CDR3 DNA reads TGTGCCAGCAGGGGGACAGGGGATCAGCCCCAGCATTTT. Translating it yields CASRGTGDQPQHF. This rearrangement joins TRBV25-1 to TRBJ1-5; 10 nucleotides match TRBD1. Germline V gene lookup returns CDR1 MGHDK and CDR2 SYGVNS. The CDR3 extends over 13 amino acids. J was trimmed by 5 bases and V by 6 bases; bases with no gene match: 1.

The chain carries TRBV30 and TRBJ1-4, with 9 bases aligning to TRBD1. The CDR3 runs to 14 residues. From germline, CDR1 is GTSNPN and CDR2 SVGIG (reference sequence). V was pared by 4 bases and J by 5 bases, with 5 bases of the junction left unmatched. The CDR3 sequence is CAWNTGTGNEKLFF. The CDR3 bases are TGTGCCTGGAACACCGGGACAGGGAATGAAAAACTGTTTTTT.

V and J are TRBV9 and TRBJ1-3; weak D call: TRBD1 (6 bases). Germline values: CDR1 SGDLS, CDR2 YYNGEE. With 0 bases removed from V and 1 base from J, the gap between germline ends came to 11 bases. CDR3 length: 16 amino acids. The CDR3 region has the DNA TGTGCCAGCAGCGTAGACGGGACAAGTTCTGGAAACACCATATATTTT. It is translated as CASSVDGTSSGNTIYF.

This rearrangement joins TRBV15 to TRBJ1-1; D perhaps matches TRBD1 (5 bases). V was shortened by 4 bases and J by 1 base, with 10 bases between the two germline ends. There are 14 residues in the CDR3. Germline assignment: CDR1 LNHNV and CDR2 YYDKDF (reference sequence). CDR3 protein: CATSILTENTEAFF. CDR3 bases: TGTGCCACCAGCATCCTGACAGAGAACACTGAAGCTTTCTTT.

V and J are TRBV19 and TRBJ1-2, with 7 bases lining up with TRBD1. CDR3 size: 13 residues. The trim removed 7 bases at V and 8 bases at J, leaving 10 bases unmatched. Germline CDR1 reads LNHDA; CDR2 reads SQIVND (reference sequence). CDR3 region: CASKVRGYQGYTF. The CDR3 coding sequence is TGTGCCAGTAAGGTCAGGGGGTATCAGGGCTACACCTTC.

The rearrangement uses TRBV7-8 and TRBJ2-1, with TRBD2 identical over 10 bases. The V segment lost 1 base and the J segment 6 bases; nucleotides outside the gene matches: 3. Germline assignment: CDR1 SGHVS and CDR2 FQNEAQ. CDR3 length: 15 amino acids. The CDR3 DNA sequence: TGTGCCAGCAGCTTAGGAGCGGGGGGGCTCAATGAGCAGTTCTTC. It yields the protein CASSLGAGGLNEQFF.

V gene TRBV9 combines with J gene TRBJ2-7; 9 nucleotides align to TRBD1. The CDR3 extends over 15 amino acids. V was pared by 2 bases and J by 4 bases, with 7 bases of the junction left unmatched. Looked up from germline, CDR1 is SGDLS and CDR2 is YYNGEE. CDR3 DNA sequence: TGTGCCAGCAGCGTGACCGGTGGACAGGGGTACGAGCAGTACTTC. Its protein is CASSVTGGQGYEQYF.